These T cell receptor beta chains were read from a single sample in a study of blood T cell repertoires in COVID-19. TCRdb's table, derived via immunoSEQ multiplex PCR, lists solely in-frame clones and lacks some. This sample has about 380,000 clones, with roughly 87% found just once. The sequenced material came from PBMCs or T cells enriched from blood (not recorded which). All receptors come from a woman between 25 and 40 years old who had recovered from COVID-19. The conserved cysteine and the conserved F or W are not part of the CDR3 here. Each record gives: V gene, CDR3 protein.

v_call: TRBV7-9; cdr3_aa: ASSPHYGYT
v_call: TRBV27; cdr3_aa: ASSLFRGTNYGYT
v_call: TRBV18; cdr3_aa: ASSPQGLGQKDSTDTQY
v_call: TRBV14; cdr3_aa: ASSPRTTNSYNEQF
v_call: TRBV7-9; cdr3_aa: ASSPQGPAGPQNNEQF
v_call: TRBV7-2; cdr3_aa: ASSLVAGGWNGELF
v_call: TRBV2; cdr3_aa: ASRVQSSNTEAF
v_call: TRBV6-2/TRBV6-3; cdr3_aa: ASSYTHWGQGIDYGYT
v_call: TRBV27; cdr3_aa: ASSLLGLSSYEQY
v_call: TRBV18; cdr3_aa: ASSLGQGANTGELF
v_call: TRBV2; cdr3_aa: ASRETGPNSPLH
v_call: TRBV7-8; cdr3_aa: ASSSSGTGSGNTIY
v_call: TRBV4-2; cdr3_aa: ASSQTSGTGVGNTIY
v_call: TRBV28; cdr3_aa: ASSFGGGAYEQY
v_call: TRBV19; cdr3_aa: ASSSDRGNEKLF
v_call: TRBV28; cdr3_aa: ATVRTTDSDFQETQY
v_call: TRBV6-4; cdr3_aa: ASSDPSIAGVNEQF
v_call: TRBV19; cdr3_aa: ASSIGQGVEETQY
v_call: TRBV4-2; cdr3_aa: ASSQGMGRELWETQY
v_call: TRBV3-1/TRBV3-2; cdr3_aa: ASSPLQGRSMNTEAF
v_call: TRBV5-4; cdr3_aa: ASSWDREYGYT
v_call: TRBV15; cdr3_aa: ATTSRDWLAGNEQY
v_call: TRBV7-2; cdr3_aa: ASSFGQTDTGELF
v_call: TRBV24-1; cdr3_aa: ATSDPGLAGEQF
v_call: TRBV3-1/TRBV3-2; cdr3_aa: ASSQAAGATANEKLF
v_call: TRBV28; cdr3_aa: ASSSTGYSDEKLF
v_call: TRBV29-1; cdr3_aa: SVEDGGSYGYT
v_call: TRBV5-1; cdr3_aa: ASSLGSGGNTGELF
v_call: TRBV7-2; cdr3_aa: ASSPGGADEKLF
v_call: TRBV4-1; cdr3_aa: ASSRAGYNEQF
v_call: TRBV13; cdr3_aa: ASGVGHVTEAF
v_call: TRBV4-1; cdr3_aa: ASSRSPGTENGYT
v_call: TRBV6-5; cdr3_aa: ASSYFAGEPAGYT
v_call: TRBV18; cdr3_aa: ASQGQANQPQH
v_call: TRBV10-1; cdr3_aa: ASRGAMGEELF
v_call: TRBV19; cdr3_aa: ASSETGGLTEAF
v_call: TRBV2; cdr3_aa: ASSVAARGSQPQH
v_call: TRBV23-1; cdr3_aa: ASSRRGYEQY
v_call: TRBV7-9; cdr3_aa: ASSSEPGVVTEAF
v_call: TRBV28; cdr3_aa: ASRSTTGGGSYEQY
v_call: TRBV4-2; cdr3_aa: ASSQEDRGSYGYT
v_call: TRBV2; cdr3_aa: ASSERQGGDSPLH
v_call: TRBV6-1; cdr3_aa: ASSGRASGKTDTQY
v_call: TRBV7-9; cdr3_aa: ASSLDPGLQETQY
v_call: TRBV2; cdr3_aa: ASSIPSGGSYEQY
v_call: TRBV2; cdr3_aa: ASSEGLAGGNEQF
v_call: TRBV6-5; cdr3_aa: ASSYSLSGEGEKLF
v_call: TRBV30; cdr3_aa: AWSVAEVEQY
v_call: TRBV25-1; cdr3_aa: ASRTVGVEKLF
v_call: TRBV6-1; cdr3_aa: ASSEPGTGDTEAF
v_call: TRBV5-1; cdr3_aa: ASSLWADPTYGYT
v_call: TRBV18; cdr3_aa: ASSLGGGQNTEAF
v_call: TRBV5-6; cdr3_aa: ASRGSGGARDTQY
v_call: TRBV2; cdr3_aa: ASSRSQAPTEAF
v_call: TRBV12-5; cdr3_aa: ASGSQGSGYGYT
v_call: TRBV4-1; cdr3_aa: ASSQDSLAGADTQY
v_call: TRBV5-6; cdr3_aa: ASSLKGGTEAF
v_call: TRBV11-2; cdr3_aa: ASSLVRLLTSGAQETQY
v_call: TRBV6-1; cdr3_aa: ASSEAPGYTIY
v_call: TRBV18; cdr3_aa: ASSPSSRADEQY